Following are 15 T cell receptor beta chains from one sample sequenced in a study of blood T cell repertoires in COVID-19. Repertoires were generated with immunoSEQ multiplex PCR, while TCRdb's copy carries only in-frame clones and drops some. The sample holds over 200,000 clones, about 86% seen once. Sequencing used peripheral blood. All receptors derive from a man at least 80 years old with acute or convalescent COVID-19.

The V and J genes are TRBV7-8 and TRBJ2-3; 15 bases fit TRBD2. The CDR3 has 21 amino acids. Germline V gene sequence: CDR1 SGHVS, CDR2 FQNEAQ. V lost 5 bases to trimming and J lost 1 base; unmatched junction nucleotides: 16. The CDR3 is CASSPLLGLAGGPNGTDTQYF. The CDR3 nucleotides read TGTGCCAGCAGCCCGCTCTTAGGACTAGCGGGAGGGCCTAACGGCACAGATACGCAGTATTTT.

The V call is TRBV27, the J call TRBJ1-4, with a weak D call TRBD1 (5 bases). This CDR3 region has 14 residues. Germline values: CDR1 MNHEY, CDR2 SMNVEV (reference sequence). Trimming stripped 4 bases from V and 8 bases from J, with 14 bases between. CDR3 loop: CASSYRGRGEKLFF. In DNA form, the CDR3 reads TGTGCCAGCAGTTACCGGGGCCGGGGGGAAAAACTGTTTTTT.

This chain uses TRBV9 with TRBJ1-6, with D hard to call. Germline V CDR1 and CDR2: SGDLS, YYNGEE. V was shortened by 0 bases and J by 14 bases, with 15 bases between the two germline ends. This CDR3 region has 14 residues. The CDR3 reads CASSVVGSSGSLHF. Here the CDR3 DNA reads TGTGCCAGCAGCGTAGTAGGTTCCTCGGGGTCCCTCCACTTT.

The rearrangement uses TRBV28 and TRBJ2-5; D is perhaps TRBD2 (6 bases). CDR3 length: 15 amino acids. V was pared by 4 bases and J by 4 bases, with 16 bases between. Per germline, CDR1 MDHEN and CDR2 SYDVKM. In nucleotides, the CDR3 is TGTGCCAGCAGTTCTCGGGACGCGGGGCGAGAGACCCAGTACTTC. The encoded protein is CASSSRDAGRETQYF.

This clone was detected only a few times. This chain links TRBV29-1 with TRBJ2-7; perhaps TRBD1 as D (6 bases). Trimming cost V 0 bases and J 0 bases, with 12 bases left between them. This CDR3 is 15 amino acids long. The germline V gene has CDR1 SQVTM and CDR2 ANQGSEA. Here the CDR3 DNA reads TGCAGCGTTGAAGACAGGGGTCCGAGCTCCTACGAGCAGTACTTC. Translating gives CSVEDRGPSSYEQYF.

This clone has only a few counts. This chain uses TRBV5-5 with TRBJ2-2, with D uncertain. CDR1 is SGHKS and CDR2 is YYEKEE in the germline V gene (reference sequence). CDR3 length: 16 amino acids. Trimming removed 1 base at V and 0 bases at J, with 10 bases between. The CDR3: CASSLTQYPNTGELFF. DNA for the CDR3: TGTGCCAGCAGCTTGACACAATATCCGAACACCGGGGAGCTGTTTTTT. Full variable domain (missing parts from reference TRBV5-5 and TRBJ2-2): DAGVTQSPTHLIKTRGQQVTLRCSPISGHKSVSWYQQVLGQGPQFIFQYYEKEERGRGNFPDRFSARQFPNYSSELNVNALLLGDSALYLCASSLTQYPNTGELFFGEGSRLTVL.

The chain carries TRBV19 and TRBJ2-2; a weak D match, TRBD2 (5 bases). This CDR3 has 14 residues. CDR1 is LNHDA, CDR2 SQIVND, per germline (reference sequence). The V and J ends lost 5 bases and 4 bases respectively, with 11 bases between them. The CDR3 DNA sequence: TGTGCCAGTAGTTCGGACTCGCTCACCGGGGAGCTGTTTTTT. Its protein product is CASSSDSLTGELFF.

This clone was picked up many times. This chain links TRBV28 with TRBJ1-5; D is undetermined. The CDR3 consists of 15 residues. Looked up from germline, CDR1 is MDHEN and CDR2 is SYDVKM. Trimming removed 6 bases at V and 0 bases at J, with 12 bases between. CDR3 DNA: TGTGCCAGCAGCGGTGCAGACTATAGCAATCAGCCCCAGCATTTT. It is translated as CASSGADYSNQPQHF.

The J gene is TRBJ1-2, the V gene TRBV6-5; maybe TRBD1 (6 bases). The CDR3 extends over 12 amino acids. Trimming left V 9 bases short and J 4 bases short, with 12 bases between. Per the germline V gene, CDR1 is MNHEY and CDR2 is SVGAGI. The CDR3 reads CASRQGIYGYTF. CDR3 bases: TGTGCCAGTCGGCAGGGGATCTATGGCTACACCTTC.

The CDR3 loop is CASSRGGGPGETQYF. DNA for the CDR3: TGTGCCAGCAGCCGCGGTGGAGGGCCTGGGGAGACCCAGTACTTC. The chain employs TRBV5-4 and TRBJ2-5, with D possibly matching TRBD2 (6 bases). This CDR3 comprises 15 residues. Germline CDR1 and CDR2: SGHNT and YYREEE (reference sequence). Trimming cost V 4 bases and J 5 bases, with 18 bases left between them.

In its sample, this clone was seen once. The rearrangement uses TRBV4-1 and TRBJ2-3; possibly TRBD2 for D (5 bases). The V end was cut by 2 bases, the J end by 0 bases, with 12 bases between. The germline V gene encodes CDR1 MGHRA and CDR2 YSYEKL. The CDR3 loop spans 16 amino acids. CDR3 amino acids: CASSQTRTASTDTQYF. CDR3 coding DNA: TGCGCCAGCAGCCAAACACGGACTGCCAGCACAGATACGCAGTATTTT.

This sequence joins TRBV5-1 and TRBJ2-7, with 9 bases that match TRBD1. The CDR3 sequence is 16 residues long. The V gene's germline CDR1 is SGHRS and CDR2 YFSETQ. The V and J ends lost 0 bases and 8 bases, in that order; junction bases with no gene match: 12. This CDR3 is CASSLVGLGQGSQQYF. The CDR3 DNA sequence: TGCGCCAGCAGCTTGGTGGGGTTGGGACAGGGTAGCCAGCAGTACTTC.

J is TRBJ1-6 and V is TRBV28; TRBD1 matches 8 bases. Trimming cost V 5 bases and J 9 bases; bases outside gene matches: 6. Germline V gene sequence: CDR1 MDHEN, CDR2 SYDVKM. The CDR3 sequence is 14 residues long. Written as DNA, the CDR3 is TGTGCCAGCAGTGGGGACAGGCCAAGTTCACCCCTCCACTTT. This codes for CASSGDRPSSPLHF. Based on the CDR3 plus reference TRBV28 and TRBJ1-6, the full variable domain is DVKVTQSSRYLVKRTGEKVFLECVQDMDHENMFWYRQDPGLGLRLIYFSYDVKMKEKGDIPEGYSVSREKKERFSLILESASTNQTSMYLCASSGDRPSSPLHFGNGTRLTVT.

V and J are TRBV5-6 and TRBJ2-2; D is unresolved. The CDR3 covers 12 residues. Germline CDR1 and CDR2: SGHDT and YYEEEE. The V and J ends lost 0 bases and 7 bases respectively, with 4 bases between them. The CDR3 nucleotides read TGTGCCAGCAGCTTGGCGGTCGGGGAGCTGTTTTTT. This codes for CASSLAVGELFF.

The chain joins TRBV19 to TRBJ1-3, with D tentatively TRBD1 (6 bases). The germline V gene has CDR1 LNHDA and CDR2 SQIVND (reference sequence). Trimming left V 5 bases short and J 4 bases short, with 15 bases between. CDR3 size: 15 residues. The CDR3 sequence is CASSAKRDTGNTIYF. CDR3 DNA sequence: TGTGCCAGTAGTGCGAAAAGGGACACCGGAAACACCATATATTTT.